The 23 T cell receptor beta chains in this list originate from one sample, sequenced in a study of cytomegalovirus exposure and HLA in healthy donors. PCR amplification relied on 60 Vbeta primers (plus 13 Jbeta primers). Libraries were prepared by immunoSEQ multiplex PCR; TCRdb keeps only in-frame clonotypes and omits some of them. The sample comprises some 130,000 clones, 80% to 85% of which are singletons, and approximately 0.93% rests with the top ten. Specimen: PBMCs. These receptors were obtained from a human donor in good health.

This chain uses TRBV10-2 with TRBJ1-1; perhaps TRBD1 as D (6 bases). Germline V lookup: CDR1 WSHSY, CDR2 SAAADI. V lost 5 bases, J lost 1 base, and 11 bases lay in between. The CDR3 is made up of 14 amino acids. CDR3 sequence (DNA): TGCGCCAGCAGTTTGGCAGGGGAGAACACTGAAGCTTTCTTT. This translates into CASSLAGENTEAFF.

The V and J genes are TRBV18 and TRBJ2-1; D not certain. V was clipped by 1 base and J by 0 bases, with 7 bases between them. CDR1 is KGHSH and CDR2 is LQKENI in the germline V gene. CDR3 length: 15 residues. The CDR3 coding sequence is TGTGCCAGCTCACCACAGGAGAGCTCCTACAATGAGCAGTTCTTC. Its protein is CASSPQESSYNEQFF.

This clone is categorized as medium-sized. V is TRBV6-1 and J is TRBJ1-5, with D tentatively TRBD1 (6 bases). The CDR3 length is 15 residues. CDR1 MNHNS and CDR2 SASEGT come from the germline V gene. V shed 1 base and J shed 2 bases, with 9 bases lying between them. The CDR3 coding sequence is TGTGCCAGCAGTGAAGATTCAGGGGGCAATCAGCCCCAGCATTTT. Its protein is CASSEDSGGNQPQHF.

The J gene is TRBJ1-1, the V gene TRBV7-8, with TRBD1 as a possible D gene (6 bases). This CDR3 is built from 15 residues. Per the germline V gene, CDR1 is SGHVS and CDR2 is FQNEAQ. Trimming left V 0 bases short and J 6 bases short, with 14 bases between. CDR3 in DNA: TGTGCCAGCAGCTTAGCGGGAACAGGGCACCCTGAAGCTTTCTTT. This encodes CASSLAGTGHPEAFF.

The chain combines TRBV7-9 with TRBJ2-7; D is unresolved. From germline, CDR1 is SEHNR and CDR2 FQNEAQ (reference sequence). Trimming stripped 5 bases from V and 0 bases from J, with 11 bases between. This CDR3 has 14 amino acids. This chain's CDR3 is CASSPSYTSYEQYF. The CDR3 nucleotides read TGTGCCAGCAGCCCCAGTTATACCTCCTACGAGCAGTACTTC.

V gene TRBV13 combines with J gene TRBJ1-1; D may be TRBD1 (5 bases). Per the germline V gene, CDR1 is PRHDT and CDR2 is FYEKMQ (reference sequence). V lost 1 base and J lost 0, with 21 bases in between. CDR3 length: 19 amino acids. CDR3 bases: TGTGCCAGCAGCTTAGAGCGCAGGGCAAACCACTTCATGAACACTGAAGCTTTCTTT. The encoded protein is CASSLERRANHFMNTEAFF.

The V gene is TRBV21-1, the J gene TRBJ2-5; the table's D call, TRBD1, has no DNA check behind it. TRBV21-1 is a listed pseudogene. This CDR3 contains 18 residues. CDR3 sequence reads: CASSSVGRDRWGPETQYF. The CDR3 DNA follows: TGTGCCAGCAGCTCCGTCGGCAGGGATCGGTGGGGCCCAGAGACCCAGTACTTC.

The chain links TRBV5-4 to TRBJ1-4; D remains unclear. This CDR3 is 13 amino acids long. The germline V gene encodes CDR1 SGHNT and CDR2 YYREEE (reference sequence). In DNA form, the CDR3 reads TGTGCTTACGGCGGGGTACAACAGGAAAAACTGTTTTTT. Translation: CAYGGVQQEKLFF.

This clone has only a few counts. The gene calls are TRBV19 and TRBJ1-1; the D is unclear. V lost 1 base, J lost 8 bases, and 14 bases lay in between. The CDR3 loop spans 14 amino acids. Per the germline V gene, CDR1 is LNHDA and CDR2 is SQIVND (reference sequence). The CDR3 DNA follows: TGTGCCAGTAGTATAGGAGGGTGGTCGGGAGAAGCTTTCTTT. Protein product: CASSIGGWSGEAFF.

About this clone: One end of the junction varies from germline; a read error may be responsible. The chain uses TRBV28 and TRBJ2-7, with 10 nucleotides matching TRBD1. Germline V gene lookup returns CDR1 MDHEN and CDR2 SYDVKM. CDR3 length equals 15 residues. The chain's CDR3 is CAGSSADRGLGEQYF. DNA for the CDR3: TGTGCCGGCAGTTCCGCAGACAGGGGGCTAGGCGAGCAGTACTTC.

This clone came up a few times. The rearrangement uses TRBV7-8 and TRBJ1-5; D is unclear. The germline V and J ends were trimmed by 8 bases and 2 bases, with 16 bases remaining between them. In germline, CDR1 is SGHVS, CDR2 FQNEAQ. The CDR3 runs to 15 residues. DNA of the CDR3: TGTGCCAGCCGCGGGAGTACTGCTGGCAATCAGCCCCAGCATTTT. It encodes CASRGSTAGNQPQHF.

This clone came up a few times. The chain has TRBV7-9 and TRBJ2-7; D not certain. The CDR3 extends over 15 amino acids. V was pared by 3 bases and J by 1 base, with 13 bases between. Germline CDR1 is SEHNR and CDR2 is FQNEAQ (reference sequence). The CDR3 nucleotides are TGTGCCAGCAGCTTCGAGATTTCCGAATCCTACGAGCAGTACTTC. It yields the protein CASSFEISESYEQYF. Combining the CDR3 with reference TRBV7-9 and TRBJ2-7 gives the whole variable domain DTGVSQNPRHKITKRGQNVTFRCDPISEHNRLYWYRQTLGQGPEFLTYFQNEAQLEKSRLLSDRFSAERPKGSFSTLEIQRTEQGDSAMYLCASSFEISESYEQYFGPGTRLTVT.

This chain uses TRBV4-2 with TRBJ1-2; D gene ambiguous. The V end lost 1 base, the J end lost 2 bases, and 8 bases lay between the germline ends. In germline, CDR1 is LGHNA, CDR2 YNFKEQ. The CDR3 is 14 amino acids. The CDR3 here is CASSQVGRNYGYTF. The CDR3, as DNA: TGTGCCAGCAGCCAAGTCGGTCGGAACTATGGCTACACCTTC.

The V gene is TRBV5-1, the J gene TRBJ2-2, with D hard to call. V dropped 0 bases and J dropped 6 bases, with 9 bases sitting between them. The germline CDR1 and CDR2 sequences are SGHRS and YFSETQ. The CDR3 length is 14 residues. Here the CDR3 DNA reads TGCGCCAGCAGCTTGGTCCCGGCGGCCGGGGAGCTGTTTTTT. Amino acids: CASSLVPAAGELFF.

The sample holds a few counts of this clone. The rearrangement joins TRBV4-1 to TRBJ2-1, with D possibly being TRBD1 (5 bases). In germline, CDR1 is MGHRA, CDR2 YSYEKL. CDR3 length: 14 residues. V was cut by 0 bases and J by 8 bases, with 11 bases left in between. The CDR3 DNA reads as TGCGCCAGCAGCCAAGAAAGCAGGGTCGATGAGCAGTTCTTC. Translating gives CASSQESRVDEQFF.

J is TRBJ2-7 and V is TRBV4-2, with 8 nucleotides matching TRBD1. The CDR3 totals 15 residues. Germline loops: CDR1 LGHNA, CDR2 YNFKEQ. The trim removed 4 bases at V and 3 bases at J, leaving 8 bases unmatched. CDR3 loop: CASSLGQGRSYEQYF. CDR3 bases: TGTGCCAGCAGCCTCGGACAGGGTAGAAGCTACGAGCAGTACTTC.

This chain joins TRBV9 and TRBJ2-7, with D tentatively TRBD1 (5 bases). This CDR3 is 15 amino acids long. Germline lookup yields CDR1 SGDLS and CDR2 YYNGEE. V shed 4 bases and J shed 7 bases, with 21 bases lying between them. CDR3 loop: CASSTESGPSGEQYF. The CDR3 DNA reads as TGTGCCAGCAGCACCGAGTCAGGGCCCTCTGGGGAGCAGTACTTC.

The chain employs TRBV6-5 and TRBJ1-1, with D uncertain. The V gene lost 2 bases and the J gene lost 1 base, with 8 bases spanning the gap. In germline, CDR1 is MNHEY, CDR2 SVGAGI. This CDR3 contains 14 residues. CDR3 nucleotide sequence: TGTGCCAGCAGTTACCGGCGACAGAACACTGAAGCTTTCTTT. Its translation: CASSYRRQNTEAFF.

The chain recombines TRBV5-1 with TRBJ2-1, with 9 positions matching TRBD1. Germline CDR1 is SGHRS and CDR2 is YFSETQ. V lost 7 bases to trimming and J lost 7 bases; unmatched junction nucleotides: 9. The CDR3 is 14 amino acids. Here the CDR3 reads CASGPGQGTNEQFF. The CDR3 DNA follows: TGCGCCAGCGGCCCGGGACAGGGAACGAATGAGCAGTTCTTC.

The chain has TRBV2 and TRBJ2-5, with TRBD1 matching over 7 bases. After removal of 10 bases from V and 4 bases from J, the junction contained 9 bases not matched to a gene. CDR3 size: 13 residues. Germline CDR1 and CDR2: SNHLY and FYNNEI. CDR3 amino acids: CATSDRDRETQYF. The CDR3 DNA sequence: TGTGCCACCTCTGACAGGGATCGAGAGACCCAGTACTTC.

Here the CDR3 reads CASSYLEEQFF. The CDR3 DNA reads TGTGCCAGCTCCTACCTGGAGGAGCAGTTCTTC. This rearrangement joins TRBV5-4 to TRBJ2-1; D call uncertain. This CDR3 is 11 amino acids long. With 7 bases removed from V and 10 bases from J, the gap between germline ends came to 12 bases. Germline V gene sequence: CDR1 SGHNT, CDR2 YYREEE (reference sequence).

The rearrangement links TRBV6-5 to TRBJ1-1; the D gene is possibly TRBD1 (6 bases). The CDR3 spans 14 residues. The germline CDR1 and CDR2 sequences are MNHEY and SVGAGI. Trimming pared 6 bases from V and 1 base from J, leaving 12 bases between. The chain's CDR3 is CASSPGHQNTEAFF. In nucleotides, the CDR3 is TGTGCCAGCAGCCCGGGACACCAGAACACTGAAGCTTTCTTT.

This clone came up a few times. The chain has TRBV6-5 and TRBJ2-7; D might be TRBD1 (6 bases). The CDR3 runs 15 residues. Germline CDR1 is MNHEY and CDR2 is SVGAGI. With 5 bases removed from V and 2 bases from J, the gap between germline ends came to 16 bases. This CDR3 reads CASSLLTGGTYEQYF. The CDR3 coding sequence is TGTGCCAGCAGTCTATTGACAGGTGGAACCTACGAGCAGTACTTC.